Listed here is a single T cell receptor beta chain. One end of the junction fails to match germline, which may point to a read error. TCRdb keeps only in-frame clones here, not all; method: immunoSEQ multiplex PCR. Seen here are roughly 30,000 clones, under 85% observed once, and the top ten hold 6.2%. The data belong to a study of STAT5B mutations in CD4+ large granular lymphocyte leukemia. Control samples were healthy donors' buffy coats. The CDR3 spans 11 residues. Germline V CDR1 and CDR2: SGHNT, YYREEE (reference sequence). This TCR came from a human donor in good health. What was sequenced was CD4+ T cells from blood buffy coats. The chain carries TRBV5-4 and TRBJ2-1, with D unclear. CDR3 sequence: CASSLDVEQFF. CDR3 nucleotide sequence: TGTGCCAGCAGTTTGGATGTAGAGCAGTTCTTC.